The 28 T cell receptor beta chains below come from one sample, sequenced in a study of cytomegalovirus exposure and HLA in healthy donors. Primers for the PCR totalled 60 Vbeta and 13 Jbeta. Using immunoSEQ multiplex PCR, the repertoire was profiled, and TCRdb retains in-frame clones only, with some absent. The data show 150,000 to 200,000 clones, with about four fifths seen just once and 0.9% to 1.2% held by the top ten. The material sequenced was PBMCs. These receptors were obtained from a woman aged 40 to 49 in good health and CMV-seronegative.

The V call is TRBV7-9, the J call TRBJ1-1, with 7 bases aligning to TRBD1. V lost 5 bases and J lost 3; bases outside the gene matches: 6. CDR3 length: 14 amino acids. CDR1 is SEHNR, CDR2 FQNEAQ, per germline (reference sequence). CDR3 DNA sequence: TGTGCCAGCAGCCGAGATACAGGGGACACTGAAGCTTTCTTT. Protein sequence: CASSRDTGDTEAFF. Combining the CDR3 with reference TRBV7-9 and TRBJ1-1 gives the whole variable domain DTGVSQNPRHKITKRGQNVTFRCDPISEHNRLYWYRQTLGQGPEFLTYFQNEAQLEKSRLLSDRFSAERPKGSFSTLEIQRTEQGDSAMYLCASSRDTGDTEAFFGQGTRLTVV.

This clone was counted a few times. The J gene is TRBJ2-1, the V gene TRBV9; D is unresolved. CDR3 length: 15 residues. Germline V gene data show CDR1 as SGDLS and CDR2 as YYNGEE. Between the trimmed V and J ends, which lost 4 bases and 4 bases, there was a span of 15 bases. The CDR3 coding sequence is TGTGCCAGCAGCTCCAGATCAGTGACATACAATGAGCAGTTCTTC. Residues: CASSSRSVTYNEQFF.

The genes are TRBV6-1 and TRBJ1-1, with 7 bases identical to TRBD1. V was pared by 6 bases and J by 8 bases, with 6 bases of the junction left unmatched. Germline-derived CDR1 and CDR2 are MNHNS and SASEGT. This CDR3 region has 12 residues. CDR3 nucleotide sequence: TGTGCCAGCAGCCGATCGGACAGGGAAGCTTTCTTT. Translation gives CASSRSDREAFF.

This chain connects TRBV7-9 to TRBJ1-1, with a possible D match to TRBD1 (6 bases). CDR1 and CDR2 (germline): SEHNR, FQNEAQ (reference sequence). V shed 3 bases and J shed 6 bases, with 20 bases lying between them. This CDR3 is 16 amino acids long. The CDR3 bases are TGTGCCAGCAGCTTTTCTGGGGGCGCAGGATATGCTGAAGCTTTCTTT. It specifies CASSFSGGAGYAEAFF.

This chain links TRBV15 with TRBJ1-5, with D maybe TRBD1 (6 bases). The V gene lost 6 bases and the J gene lost 0 bases, with 12 bases spanning the gap. CDR1 LNHNV and CDR2 YYDKDF come from the germline V gene (reference sequence). CDR3 size: 15 residues. CDR3 protein: CATRDRSYSNQPQHF. CDR3 sequence (DNA): TGTGCCACCAGGGACAGATCTTATAGCAATCAGCCCCAGCATTTT.

The rearrangement links TRBV5-1 to TRBJ2-1; D is possibly TRBD2 (7 bases). Trimming removed 3 bases from V and 4 bases from J, with 14 bases in between. Germline V gene lookup returns CDR1 SGHRS and CDR2 YFSETQ. The CDR3 is 15 residues long. The CDR3 nucleotides read TGCGCCAGCAGCTCGAGGGCGGGGGCTTACAATGAGCAGTTCTTC. Protein: CASSSRAGAYNEQFF.

This clone came up once. The V call is TRBV2, the J call TRBJ2-7, with 7 bases that match TRBD2. The CDR3 contains 14 residues. V lost 5 bases to trimming and J lost 5 bases; unmatched junction nucleotides: 9. The germline V gene has CDR1 SNHLY and CDR2 FYNNEI. The CDR3 protein is CASSRVTSPNEQYF. The CDR3 DNA sequence: TGTGCCAGCAGTAGGGTGACTAGCCCAAACGAGCAGTACTTC.

The chain combines TRBV2 with TRBJ1-2; 7 bases agree with TRBD1. Trimming took 4 bases from V and 4 from J; bases not matched to a gene: 6. Per the germline V gene, CDR1 is SNHLY and CDR2 is FYNNEI. The CDR3 sequence is 14 residues long. In nucleotides, the CDR3 is TGTGCCAGCAGTGGGGGGACAGACTTCTATGGCTACACCTTC. Protein product: CASSGGTDFYGYTF.

The chain uses TRBV7-2 and TRBJ2-4, with TRBD2 matching over 10 bases. CDR1 SGHTA and CDR2 FQGNSA come from the germline V gene. This CDR3 region has 17 residues. Trimming removed 5 bases from V and 0 bases from J; junction bases left unmatched: 7. The CDR3 reads CASSIRTSGLAKNIQYF. CDR3 coding DNA: TGTGCCAGCAGCATCCGGACTAGCGGACTAGCCAAAAACATTCAGTACTTC.

The chain employs TRBV29-1 and TRBJ2-7; the D gene is possibly TRBD1 (5 bases). The germline V gene encodes CDR1 SQVTM and CDR2 ANQGSEA. The CDR3 is 12 amino acids. Trimming removed 4 bases from V and 5 bases from J, with 12 bases in between. The CDR3 DNA reads as TGCAGCGTTGTTCCAGGGCGGAACGAGCAGTACTTC. Amino acid sequence: CSVVPGRNEQYF.

The chain links TRBV15 to TRBJ2-1; D might be TRBD2 (7 bases). Germline V gives CDR1 LNHNV, CDR2 YYDKDF (reference sequence). The V end lost 0 bases, the J end lost 7 bases, and 16 bases lay between the germline ends. The CDR3 has 16 residues. The CDR3 is CATSREGAGVGNEQFF. CDR3 nucleotides: TGTGCCACCAGCAGAGAGGGGGCGGGAGTGGGGAATGAGCAGTTCTTC. The variable domain in full, completed from reference TRBV15 and TRBJ2-1, reads DAMVIQNPRYQVTQFGKPVTLSCSQTLNHNVMYWYQQKSSQAPKLLFHYYDKDFNNEADTPDNFQSRRPNTSFCFLDIRSPGLGDTAMYLCATSREGAGVGNEQFFGPGTRLTVL.

This chain connects TRBV6-1 to TRBJ1-1, with 7 bases matching TRBD1. Germline V CDR1 and CDR2: MNHNS, SASEGT. Unmatched junction bases numbered 5, after V lost 6 bases and J lost 4 bases. The CDR3 runs to 13 residues. CDR3 DNA: TGTGCCAGCAGCGGACAGGAAGGCACTGAAGCTTTCTTT. Its protein product is CASSGQEGTEAFF.

The chain joins TRBV7-8 to TRBJ2-5; 11 nucleotides match TRBD2. The CDR3 is made up of 16 amino acids. V lost 1 base to trimming and J lost 2 bases; unmatched junction nucleotides: 3. Germline CDR1 and CDR2: SGHVS and FQNEAQ. CDR3 nucleotide sequence: TGTGCCAGCAGCTTAGGGATAGCGGGGGGGCAAGAGACCCAGTACTTC. Amino acid sequence: CASSLGIAGGQETQYF.

This sequence joins TRBV2 and TRBJ2-1; D is possibly TRBD2 (5 bases). Trimming shortened V by 3 bases and J by 10 bases, and 7 bases separated the two germline ends. Germline CDR1 reads SNHLY; CDR2 reads FYNNEI. CDR3 size: 11 residues. In nucleotides, the CDR3 is TGTGCCAGCAGTGAGTGGGAGGAGCAGTTCTTC. Protein: CASSEWEEQFF.

The chain employs TRBV19 and TRBJ1-1; D call uncertain. The CDR3 extends over 16 amino acids. Trimming shortened V by 1 base and J by 0 bases, and 12 bases separated the two germline ends. From germline, CDR1 is LNHDA and CDR2 SQIVND (reference sequence). The CDR3 DNA is TGTGCCAGTAGTATAGTTGATAGGGAGATGAACACTGAAGCTTTCTTT. This gives the protein CASSIVDREMNTEAFF.

The V and J genes are TRBV19 and TRBJ2-5, with D unresolved. V was trimmed by 3 bases and J by 5 bases, leaving 4 bases between them. The germline CDR1 and CDR2 sequences are LNHDA and SQIVND (reference sequence). The length of the CDR3 is 11 residues. CDR3: CASSIEETQYF. In DNA, the CDR3 is TGTGCCAGTAGTATTGAGGAGACCCAGTACTTC.

This chain joins TRBV19 and TRBJ1-1; D may be TRBD1 (5 bases). The CDR3 runs to 12 residues. V was clipped by 7 bases and J by 10 bases, with 16 bases between them. Germline CDR1 reads LNHDA; CDR2 reads SQIVND (reference sequence). The CDR3 DNA reads as TGTGCCAGTATGTTGACAGCCGCCCGAGCTTTCTTT. Protein sequence: CASMLTAARAFF.

The chain combines TRBV27 with TRBJ1-1; the D is unclear. V was clipped by 4 bases and J by 5 bases, with 11 bases between them. Germline V gene data show CDR1 as MNHEY and CDR2 as SMNVEV (reference sequence). There are 13 residues in the CDR3. CDR3 loop: CASSSHSGTEAFF. The CDR3 DNA reads as TGTGCCAGCAGTTCACACAGTGGAACTGAAGCTTTCTTT.

The J gene is TRBJ2-3, the V gene TRBV30; perhaps TRBD2 as D (6 bases). V shed 5 bases and J shed 0 bases, with 12 bases lying between them. Germline loops: CDR1 GTSNPN, CDR2 SVGIG (reference sequence). This CDR3 comprises 14 residues. DNA for the CDR3: TGTGCCTGGGAAGGAGGGGTTAGCACAGATACGCAGTATTTT. Translated: CAWEGGVSTDTQYF.

This sequence joins TRBV4-3 and TRBJ2-1; 8 nucleotides match TRBD2. With V trimmed by 0 bases and J by 5 bases, 6 bases remained unmatched. The CDR3 length is 16 residues. Germline CDR1 reads LGHNA; CDR2 reads YSLEER. The DNA for the CDR3 is TGCGCCAGCAGCCAAGATCCCCCGCGGGGGGACAATGAGCAGTTCTTC. Protein sequence: CASSQDPPRGDNEQFF.

The rearrangement links TRBV5-6 to TRBJ2-3; D is possibly TRBD2 (5 bases). This CDR3 has 15 residues. CDR1 and CDR2 from the germline V gene are SGHDT and YYEEEE. Trimming took off 5 bases at V and 4 bases at J, with 17 bases between the two ends. The CDR3 nucleotides read TGTGCCAGCAGTCCAAAGGGTGGTAGCGCAGATACGCAGTATTTT. It yields the protein CASSPKGGSADTQYF.

The V and J genes are TRBV7-2 and TRBJ1-3, with 7 bases lining up with TRBD1. Trimming cost V 1 base and J 2 bases; bases outside gene matches: 5. The CDR3 contains 16 residues. Germline CDR1 SGHTA, CDR2 FQGNSA. CDR3 bases: TGTGCCAGCAGCTTAGTAAGGGGGCATGCTGGAAACACCATATATTTT. This codes for CASSLVRGHAGNTIYF.

This clone is a singleton in its sample. This chain uses TRBV7-2 with TRBJ2-1; TRBD2 matches 10 bases. Germline-derived CDR1 and CDR2 are SGHTA and FQGNSA. The CDR3 spans 16 residues. With 5 bases clipped from V and 8 bases from J, the junction kept 12 bases outside the gene matches. The CDR3 DNA is TGTGCCAGCAGCCCCGGCGGGAGCGGGAGGGCCCATGAGCAGTTCTTC. Encoded protein: CASSPGGSGRAHEQFF.

This chain links TRBV18 with TRBJ1-4, with D possibly being TRBD1 (5 bases). This CDR3 comprises 15 residues. CDR1 is KGHSH and CDR2 is LQKENI in the germline V gene. Deletions cut 4 bases from V and 5 bases from J, with 14 bases between. CDR3 coding DNA: TGTGCCAGCTCACTATACGGGCCAGGGAATGAAAAACTGTTTTTT. Its translation is CASSLYGPGNEKLFF.

CDR3 region: CASKRTGAYNEQFF. DNA of the CDR3: TGTGCCAGCAAAAGGACGGGAGCCTACAATGAGCAGTTCTTC. The rearrangement links TRBV27 to TRBJ2-1; possible D gene TRBD2, 6 bases. V was trimmed by 7 bases and J by 2 bases, leaving 12 bases between them. Germline-derived CDR1 and CDR2 are MNHEY and SMNVEV (reference sequence). The CDR3 has 14 residues.

This clone turned up a few times. The chain uses TRBV13 and TRBJ1-3; no definite D call. CDR3 size: 14 residues. V gave up 2 bases and J gave up 7 bases, with 12 bases separating them. Germline values: CDR1 PRHDT, CDR2 FYEKMQ (reference sequence). This CDR3 is CASSLSTVDNTIYF. The CDR3 DNA is TGTGCCAGCAGCTTAAGCACAGTAGACAACACCATATATTTT.

This chain joins TRBV12-5 and TRBJ2-5; the match to TRBD1 covers 9 bases. The germline CDR1 and CDR2 sequences are LGHNT and FRNRAP. Trimming at V came to 5 bases and at J to 5 bases, leaving 6 bases not matched to a gene. The CDR3 length is 14 residues. The CDR3, as DNA: TGTGCTAGTGGTACAGGGGGCGGTCATGAGACCCAGTACTTC. It yields the protein CASGTGGGHETQYF.

To note about this clone: Additional DNA sequences in this sample encode the identical CDR3. The genes are TRBV5-1 and TRBJ1-5; TRBD1 is a possible D gene (5 bases). The germline V and J ends were trimmed by 0 bases and 6 bases, with 13 bases remaining between them. This CDR3 is 15 amino acids long. Germline lookup yields CDR1 SGHRS and CDR2 YFSETQ. CDR3 loop: CASSLGQGPLQPQHF. The CDR3 nucleotides read TGCGCCAGCAGCTTGGGGCAGGGTCCCCTTCAGCCCCAGCATTTT.